One and the same sample provided the 28 T cell receptor beta chains below, sequenced in a study of blood T cells in healthy people across ages. The use of a sample-barcoded 5' primer and a J-beta primer mix characterized a second PCR of roughly 7 to 12 cycles. TCRdb re-derived calls from the 5' RACE reads in MiXCR, one entry per CDR3 protein. The sample lists just over 800,000 distinct CDR3 sequences, 62% occurring once. Sequenced input: blood. The receptors shown here come from a man aged 25 to 40 in good health.

The rearrangement links TRBV7-2 to TRBJ2-3; TRBD2 agrees at 8 bases. Germline assignment: CDR1 SGHTA and CDR2 FQGNSA. V trimming: 0 bases; J trimming: 3 bases; junction bases outside the gene matches: 8. The CDR3 is made up of 17 amino acids. This chain's CDR3 is CASSLALQRGTTDTQYF. In DNA, the CDR3 is TGTGCCAGCAGCTTAGCGCTTCAGCGGGGGACTACAGATACGCAGTATTTT. Full variable domain (missing parts from reference TRBV7-2 and TRBJ2-3): GAGVSQSPSNKVTEKGKDVELRCDPISGHTALYWYRQSLGQGLEFLIYFQGNSAPDKSGLPSDRFSAERTGGSVSTLTIQRTQQEDSAVYLCASSLALQRGTTDTQYFGPGTRLTVL.

The gene calls are TRBV4-2 and TRBJ2-3, with a possible D match to TRBD2 (5 bases). Deletions cut 4 bases from V and 9 bases from J, with 23 bases between. Germline CDR1 and CDR2: LGHNA and YNFKEQ. CDR3 length: 16 residues. The chain's CDR3 is CASSPRLTGLAATQYF. The CDR3 region has the DNA TGTGCCAGCAGCCCCCGACTTACCGGACTGGCAGCCACGCAGTATTTT.

This rearrangement joins TRBV27 to TRBJ2-5; D is tentatively TRBD1 or TRBD2 (5 bases each). From germline, CDR1 is MNHEY and CDR2 SMNVEV (reference sequence). Deletions cut 6 bases from V and 4 bases from J, with 18 bases between. The CDR3 consists of 15 residues. The CDR3 protein is CASSAPGRLSETQYF. CDR3 nucleotide sequence: TGTGCCAGCAGCGCACCGGGACGGCTGTCAGAGACCCAGTACTTC.

This chain connects TRBV9 to TRBJ2-1; D is uncertain. Germline CDR1 reads SGDLS; CDR2 reads YYNGEE. The V end lost 0 bases, the J end lost 5 bases, and 9 bases lay between the germline ends. This CDR3 region has 14 residues. This CDR3 is CASSVAGADNEQFF. In nucleotides, the CDR3 is TGTGCCAGCAGCGTAGCTGGTGCCGACAATGAGCAGTTCTTC.

V and J are TRBV3-1 and TRBJ2-3; D possibly corresponds to TRBD2 (6 bases). V lost 4 bases to trimming and J lost 1 base, with 18 bases between them. Germline CDR1 and CDR2: LGHDT and YNNKEL (reference sequence). The CDR3 spans 17 residues. CDR3 in amino acids: CASSLPRETLRTDTQYF. The CDR3 coding sequence is TGTGCCAGCAGCCTCCCCCGGGAGACCCTACGCACAGATACGCAGTATTTT.

In its sample, this clonotype was seen a few times. The J gene is TRBJ1-1, the V gene TRBV29-1, with 8 bases matching TRBD1. J gave up 6 bases and V 5 bases, and 2 bases lay outside the gene matches. The CDR3 runs 11 residues. In germline, CDR1 is SQVTM, CDR2 ANQGSEA. The CDR3 bases are TGCAGCGTTCGGACAGGGCCTGAAGCTTTCTTT. Amino acids: CSVRTGPEAFF.

V usage is TRBV2 and J usage is TRBJ2-6, with 8 bases identical to TRBD2. The germline gives CDR1 SNHLY, CDR2 FYNNEI. This CDR3 comprises 17 residues. After removal of 6 bases from V and 2 bases from J, the junction contained 9 bases not matched to a gene. The CDR3 region has the DNA TGTGCCAGCAGCCTTTCAGCGGGGGCAACTGGGGCCAACGTCCTGACTTTC. Its protein product is CASSLSAGATGANVLTF.

This rearrangement joins TRBV10-3 to TRBJ2-3; 8 bases are a match to TRBD2. Trimming cost V 0 bases and J 5 bases; bases outside gene matches: 7. CDR3 length equals 16 residues. Germline CDR1 reads ENHRY; CDR2 reads SYGVKD. The CDR3 coding sequence is TGTGCCATCAGTGAGTCCGGACGGGGGGGCATAGATACGCAGTATTTT. Residues: CAISESGRGGIDTQYF.

V usage is TRBV3-1 and J usage is TRBJ2-1; the D gene is possibly TRBD2 (5 bases). The CDR3 extends over 13 amino acids. Trimming pared 1 base from V and 8 bases from J, leaving 9 bases between. Germline CDR1 reads LGHDT; CDR2 reads YNNKEL (reference sequence). CDR3 nucleotide sequence: TGTGCCAGCAGCCAAGCTAGCAGCGATGAGCAGTTCTTC. Its protein product is CASSQASSDEQFF.

This clonotype showed up just a few times. The chain employs TRBV7-2 and TRBJ2-5, with no clear D. Deletions cut 4 bases from V and 1 base from J, with 7 bases between. The CDR3 sequence is 13 residues long. The V gene's germline CDR1 is SGHTA and CDR2 FQGNSA. CDR3 bases: TGTGCCAGCAGCTCCTTTTCCCAAGAGACCCAGTACTTC. Residues: CASSSFSQETQYF.

The chain recombines TRBV27 with TRBJ2-5, with TRBD1 matching over 7 bases. Germline V gene sequence: CDR1 MNHEY, CDR2 SMNVEV (reference sequence). This CDR3 comprises 15 residues. V was pared by 4 bases and J by 3 bases, with 8 bases of the junction left unmatched. CDR3 in amino acids: CASSSPGGVEETQYF. The CDR3 region has the DNA TGTGCCAGCAGTTCCCCAGGGGGTGTGGAAGAGACCCAGTACTTC.

V gene TRBV7-2 combines with J gene TRBJ1-2; tentatively, D is TRBD1 (5 bases). Germline loops: CDR1 SGHTA, CDR2 FQGNSA. Trimming took off 6 bases at V and 7 bases at J, with 15 bases between the two ends. This CDR3 is 13 amino acids long. In nucleotides, the CDR3 is TGTGCCAGCAGTCTTGTGGGGGTCAGTGGCTACACCTTC. This gives the protein CASSLVGVSGYTF.

This clonotype has a handful of counts. CDR3 bases: TGTGCCAGTAGTCCGTCAGACCTACGTGAGGGCACTGAAGCTTTCTTT. It yields the protein CASSPSDLREGTEAFF. The chain is built from TRBV19 and TRBJ1-1; D ambiguous. This CDR3 region has 16 residues. V dropped 5 bases and J dropped 4 bases, with 20 bases sitting between them. Germline V gene sequence: CDR1 LNHDA, CDR2 SQIVND (reference sequence).

The chain has TRBV28 and TRBJ1-2; TRBD1 matches 8 bases. V was pared by 9 bases and J by 4 bases, with 13 bases of the junction left unmatched. Germline CDR1 MDHEN, CDR2 SYDVKM. This CDR3 is 15 amino acids long. Here the CDR3 DNA reads TGTGCCAGTGACCGGGGGCAGGGGGCTCTCTATGGCTACACCTTC. This gives the protein CASDRGQGALYGYTF.

The V and J genes are TRBV27 and TRBJ1-4, with D perhaps matching TRBD1 (5 bases). There are 15 residues in the CDR3. Trimming pared 4 bases from V and 4 bases from J, leaving 13 bases between. CDR1 is MNHEY, CDR2 SMNVEV, per germline (reference sequence). The CDR3 DNA sequence: TGTGCCAGCAGTTCGGGACTGTCCTATAATGAAAAACTGTTTTTT. This encodes CASSSGLSYNEKLFF.

This rearrangement joins TRBV4-3 to TRBJ2-3; a possible D gene is TRBD2 (5 bases). This CDR3 has 14 residues. Germline V gene data show CDR1 as LGHNA and CDR2 as YSLEER. The V gene lost 7 bases and the J gene lost 3 bases, with 14 bases spanning the gap. CDR3 in DNA: TGCGCCAGCACCGACGTTCGGGGTACAGATACGCAGTATTTT. This encodes CASTDVRGTDTQYF.

This clonotype has only a few counts. This sequence joins TRBV11-1 and TRBJ2-1; 7 positions agree with TRBD1. With 5 bases clipped from V and 4 bases from J, the junction kept 8 bases outside the gene matches. The CDR3 has 15 residues. Germline CDR1 SGHAT, CDR2 FQDESV (reference sequence). In nucleotides, the CDR3 is TGTGCCAGCAGCCCCCGGGACAGCTTGTACAATGAGCAGTTCTTC. Translation: CASSPRDSLYNEQFF.

V usage is TRBV5-1 and J usage is TRBJ2-5; 8 bases map to TRBD2. The V gene end was trimmed by 4 bases and the J gene end by 0 bases; junction bases not matched to a gene: 14. This CDR3 is built from 18 residues. Germline assignment: CDR1 SGHRS and CDR2 YFSETQ. In nucleotides, the CDR3 is TGCGCCAGCAGCCGGGCTACGGGGGGGGACCTGAACCAAGAGACCCAGTACTTC. Translated: CASSRATGGDLNQETQYF. Based on the CDR3 plus reference TRBV5-1 and TRBJ2-5, the full variable domain is KAGVTQTPRYLIKTRGQQVTLSCSPISGHRSVSWYQQTPGQGLQFLFEYFSETQRNKGNFPGRFSGRQFSNSRSEMNVSTLELGDSALYLCASSRATGGDLNQETQYFGPGTRLLVL.

This rearrangement joins TRBV20-1 to TRBJ1-2; D uncertain. The CDR3 length is 13 residues. CDR1 and CDR2 from the germline V gene are DFQATT and SNEGSKA (reference sequence). Trimming shortened V by 0 bases and J by 2 bases, and 7 bases separated the two germline ends. The CDR3 region is CSARDVANYGYTF. The CDR3 region has the DNA TGCAGTGCTAGAGATGTTGCGAACTATGGCTACACCTTC.

The chain recombines TRBV3-1 with TRBJ2-1; D is perhaps TRBD2 (6 bases). CDR3 length: 11 residues. Germline CDR1 LGHDT, CDR2 YNNKEL (reference sequence). Between the trimmed V and J ends, which lost 8 bases and 12 bases, there was a span of 14 bases. CDR3: CASATSSLQFF. CDR3 in DNA: TGTGCCAGCGCTACTAGCAGTTTGCAGTTCTTC.

This clonotype turned up a few times. This chain uses TRBV7-9 with TRBJ1-2, with TRBD1 matching over 10 bases. The trim removed 5 bases at V and 6 bases at J, leaving 9 bases unmatched. Germline CDR1 is SEHNR and CDR2 is FQNEAQ (reference sequence). This CDR3 contains 15 residues. This chain's CDR3 is CASSRRDRGSHGYTF. Written as DNA, the CDR3 is TGTGCCAGCAGCCGTCGGGACAGGGGCTCGCATGGCTACACCTTC. The full variable domain, with the rest looked up from reference TRBV7-9 and TRBJ1-2, is DTGVSQNPRHKITKRGQNVTFRCDPISEHNRLYWYRQTLGQGPEFLTYFQNEAQLEKSRLLSDRFSAERPKGSFSTLEIQRTEQGDSAMYLCASSRRDRGSHGYTFGSGTRLTVV.

A few counts support this clonotype. DNA of the CDR3: TGTGCCAGCAGCCAAGTGACAGGGGTGGCCTACGAGCAGTACTTC. Amino acids: CASSQVTGVAYEQYF. The gene calls are TRBV4-2 and TRBJ2-7, with 8 bases matching TRBD1. Germline V gene data show CDR1 as LGHNA and CDR2 as YNFKEQ. Trimming removed 1 base from V and 2 bases from J; junction bases left unmatched: 4. This CDR3 region has 15 residues.

The chain is built from TRBV5-1 and TRBJ1-1; D possibly corresponds to TRBD1 (6 bases). CDR1 is SGHRS, CDR2 YFSETQ, per germline. Trimming cost V 0 bases and J 6 bases, with 12 bases left between them. This CDR3 contains 14 residues. The DNA of the CDR3 is TGCGCCAGCAGCTTGGAAGGGGGGACGGCTGAAGCTTTCTTT. Amino acids: CASSLEGGTAEAFF.

This chain links TRBV7-9 with TRBJ2-7; 12 bases align to TRBD1. The length of the CDR3 is 18 residues. Germline V CDR1 and CDR2: SEHNR, FQNEAQ (reference sequence). V trimming: 2 bases; J trimming: 0 bases; junction bases outside the gene matches: 8. CDR3: CASSLLGQGARSSYEQYF. CDR3 bases: TGTGCCAGCAGCTTATTGGGACAGGGGGCAAGAAGCTCCTACGAGCAGTACTTC.

The V and J genes are TRBV6-6 and TRBJ2-7, with D maybe TRBD1 (5 bases). This CDR3 is built from 15 residues. Deletions cut 5 bases from V and 0 bases from J, with 14 bases between. The germline gives CDR1 MNHNY, CDR2 SVGAGI (reference sequence). Here the CDR3 DNA reads TGTGCCAGCAGTCCGGCGAGACAGCCCTCCTACGAGCAGTACTTC. Translation gives CASSPARQPSYEQYF.

This clonotype came up once. The chain is built from TRBV9 and TRBJ2-3; 12 bases fit TRBD2. The germline gives CDR1 SGDLS, CDR2 YYNGEE. This CDR3 has 16 amino acids. V lost 3 bases and J lost 4; bases outside the gene matches: 6. The CDR3 loop is CASSAALAGGADTQYF. The CDR3 nucleotides read TGTGCCAGCAGCGCCGCGCTAGCGGGGGGGGCAGATACGCAGTATTTT.

V gene TRBV10-3 combines with J gene TRBJ1-2; D remains unclear. CDR3 size: 13 residues. Germline V gene sequence: CDR1 ENHRY, CDR2 SYGVKD. Trimming took off 2 bases at V and 7 bases at J, with 11 bases between the two ends. The CDR3 nucleotides are TGTGCCATCAGTGAGAAGGGAGCCAGTGGCTACACCTTC. It encodes CAISEKGASGYTF.

A few counts support this clonotype. V gene TRBV4-3 combines with J gene TRBJ2-4, with D hard to call. This CDR3 contains 16 residues. The V end lost 0 bases, the J end lost 5 bases, and 14 bases lay between the germline ends. CDR1 and CDR2 (germline): LGHNA, YSLEER. The CDR3, as DNA: TGCGCCAGCAGCCAAGATAATTTCGGCGTCCAAAACATTCAGTACTTC. It codes for CASSQDNFGVQNIQYF.